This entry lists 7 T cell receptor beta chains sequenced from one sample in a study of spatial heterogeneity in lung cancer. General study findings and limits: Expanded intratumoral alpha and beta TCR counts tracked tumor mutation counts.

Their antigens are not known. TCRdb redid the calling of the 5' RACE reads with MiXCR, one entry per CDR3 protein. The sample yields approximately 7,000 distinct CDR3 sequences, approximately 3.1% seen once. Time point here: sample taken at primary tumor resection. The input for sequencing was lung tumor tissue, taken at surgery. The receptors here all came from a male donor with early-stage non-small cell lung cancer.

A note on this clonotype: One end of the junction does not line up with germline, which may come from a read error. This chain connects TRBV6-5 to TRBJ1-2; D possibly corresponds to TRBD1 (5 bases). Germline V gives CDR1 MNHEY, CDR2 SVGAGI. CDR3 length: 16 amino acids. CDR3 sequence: CASSFLPTSSGDGDTF. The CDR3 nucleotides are TGTGCCAGCAGTTTTCTCCCGACAAGTTCGGGGGATGGCGACACCTTC.

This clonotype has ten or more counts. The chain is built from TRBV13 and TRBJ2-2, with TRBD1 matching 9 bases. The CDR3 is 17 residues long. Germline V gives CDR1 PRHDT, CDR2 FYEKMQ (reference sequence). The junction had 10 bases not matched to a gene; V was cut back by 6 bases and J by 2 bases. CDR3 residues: CASRTTAGQGNTGELFF. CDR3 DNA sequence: TGTGCCAGCAGGACCACTGCGGGACAGGGAAACACCGGGGAGCTGTTTTTT.

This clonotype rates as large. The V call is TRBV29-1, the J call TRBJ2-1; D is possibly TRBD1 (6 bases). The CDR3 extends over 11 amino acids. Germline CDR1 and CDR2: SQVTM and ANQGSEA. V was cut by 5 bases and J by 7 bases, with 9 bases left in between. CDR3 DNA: TGCAGCGTTAAACAGGGAAATGAGCAGTTCTTC. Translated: CSVKQGNEQFF.

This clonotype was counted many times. The CDR3 nucleotides are TGTGCCAGCAGCTTAGATCGACGCACCGGGGAGCTGTTTTTT. The encoded protein is CASSLDRRTGELFF. The V gene is TRBV11-2, the J gene TRBJ2-2; D gene uncertain. Trimming took off 0 bases at V and 4 bases at J, with 6 bases between the two ends. The CDR3 has 14 residues. Germline assignment: CDR1 SGHAT and CDR2 FQNNGV.

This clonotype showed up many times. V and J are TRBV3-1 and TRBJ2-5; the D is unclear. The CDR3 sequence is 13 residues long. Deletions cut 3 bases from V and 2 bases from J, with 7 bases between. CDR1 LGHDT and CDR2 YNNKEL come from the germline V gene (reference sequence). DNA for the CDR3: TGTGCCAGCAGCCACAACGCACAAGAGACCCAGTACTTC. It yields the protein CASSHNAQETQYF.

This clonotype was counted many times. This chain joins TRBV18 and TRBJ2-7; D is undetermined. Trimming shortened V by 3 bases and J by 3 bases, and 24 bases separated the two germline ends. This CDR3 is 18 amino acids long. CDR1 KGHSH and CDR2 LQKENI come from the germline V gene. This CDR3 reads CASSPRAMDTLGYYEQYF. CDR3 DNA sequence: TGTGCCAGCTCACCGCGAGCAATGGATACCTTGGGGTACTACGAGCAGTACTTC. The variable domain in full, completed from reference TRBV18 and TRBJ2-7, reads NAGVMQNPRHLVRRRGQEARLRCSPMKGHSHVYWYRQLPEEGLKFMVYLQKENIIDESGMPKERFSAEFPKEGPSILRIQQVVRGDSAAYFCASSPRAMDTLGYYEQYFGPGTRLTVT.

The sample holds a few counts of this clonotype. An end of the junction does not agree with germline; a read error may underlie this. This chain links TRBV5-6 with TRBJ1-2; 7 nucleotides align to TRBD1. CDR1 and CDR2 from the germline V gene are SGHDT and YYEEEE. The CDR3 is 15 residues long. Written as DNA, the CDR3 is TGTGCCAGCAGCTTGGTCGGGGTAGAGGGGGCCGGCTACAACTTC. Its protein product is CASSLVGVEGAGYNF.